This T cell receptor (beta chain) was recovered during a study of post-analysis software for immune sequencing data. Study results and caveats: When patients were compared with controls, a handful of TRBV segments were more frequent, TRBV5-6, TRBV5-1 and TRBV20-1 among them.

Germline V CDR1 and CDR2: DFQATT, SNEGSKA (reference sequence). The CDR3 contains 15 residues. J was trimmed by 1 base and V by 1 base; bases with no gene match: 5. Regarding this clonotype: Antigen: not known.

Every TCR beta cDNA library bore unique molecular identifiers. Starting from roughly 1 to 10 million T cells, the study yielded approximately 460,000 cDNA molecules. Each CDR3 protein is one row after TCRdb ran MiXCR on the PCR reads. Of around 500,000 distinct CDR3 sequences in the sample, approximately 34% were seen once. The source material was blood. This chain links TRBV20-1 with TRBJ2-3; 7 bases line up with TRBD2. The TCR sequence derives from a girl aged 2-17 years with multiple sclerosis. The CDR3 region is CSARGLAGRTDTQYF. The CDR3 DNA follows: TGCAGTGCTAGAGGGTTAGCGGGTCGCACAGATACGCAGTATTTT.